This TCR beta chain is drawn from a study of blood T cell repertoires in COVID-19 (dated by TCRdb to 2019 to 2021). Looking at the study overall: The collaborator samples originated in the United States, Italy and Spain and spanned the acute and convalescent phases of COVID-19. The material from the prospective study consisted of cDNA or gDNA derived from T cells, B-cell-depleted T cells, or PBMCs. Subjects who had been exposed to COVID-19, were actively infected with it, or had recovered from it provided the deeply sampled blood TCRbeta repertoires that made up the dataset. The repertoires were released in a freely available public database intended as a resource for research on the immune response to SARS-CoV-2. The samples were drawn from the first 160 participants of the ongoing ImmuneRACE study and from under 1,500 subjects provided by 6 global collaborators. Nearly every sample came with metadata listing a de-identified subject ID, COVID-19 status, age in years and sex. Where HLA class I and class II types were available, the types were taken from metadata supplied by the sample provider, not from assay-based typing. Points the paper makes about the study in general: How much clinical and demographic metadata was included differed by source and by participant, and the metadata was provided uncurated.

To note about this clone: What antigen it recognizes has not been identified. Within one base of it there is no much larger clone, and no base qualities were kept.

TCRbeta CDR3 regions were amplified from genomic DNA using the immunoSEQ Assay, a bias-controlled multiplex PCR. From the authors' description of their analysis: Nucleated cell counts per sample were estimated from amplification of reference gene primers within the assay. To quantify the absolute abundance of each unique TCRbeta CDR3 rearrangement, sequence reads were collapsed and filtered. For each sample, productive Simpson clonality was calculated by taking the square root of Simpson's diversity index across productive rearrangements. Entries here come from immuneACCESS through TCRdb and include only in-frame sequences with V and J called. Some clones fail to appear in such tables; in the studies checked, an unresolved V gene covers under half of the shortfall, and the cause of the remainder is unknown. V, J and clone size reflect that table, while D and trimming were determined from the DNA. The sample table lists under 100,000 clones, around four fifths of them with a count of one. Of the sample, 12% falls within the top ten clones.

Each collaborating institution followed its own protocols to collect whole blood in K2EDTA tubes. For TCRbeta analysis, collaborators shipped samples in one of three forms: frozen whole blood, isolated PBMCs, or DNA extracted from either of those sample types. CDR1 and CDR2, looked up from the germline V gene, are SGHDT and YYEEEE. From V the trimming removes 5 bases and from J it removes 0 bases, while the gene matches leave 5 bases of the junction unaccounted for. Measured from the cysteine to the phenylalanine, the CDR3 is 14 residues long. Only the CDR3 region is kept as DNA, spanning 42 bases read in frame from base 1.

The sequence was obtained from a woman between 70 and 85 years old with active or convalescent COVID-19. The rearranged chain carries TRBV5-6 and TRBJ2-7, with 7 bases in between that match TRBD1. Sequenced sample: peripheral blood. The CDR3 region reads CASSPDRNSYEQYF. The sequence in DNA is TGTGCCAGCAGTCCGGACAGGAACTCCTACGAGCAGTACTTC. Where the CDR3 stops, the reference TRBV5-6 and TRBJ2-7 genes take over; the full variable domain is DAGVTQSPTHLIKTRGQQVTLRCSPKSGHDTVSWYQQALGQGPQFIFQYYEEEERQRGNFPDRFSGHQFPNYSSELNVNALLLGDSALYLCASSPDRNSYEQYFGPGTRLTVT.